The next 11 T cell receptor beta chains were all read from a single sample in a study of T cells after yellow fever vaccination. TCRdb reprocessed the 5' RACE reads via MiXCR and lists one record per CDR3 protein. The repertoire holds under 150,000 distinct CDR3 sequences, with roughly 8% as singletons. The source was CD4+ T cells sorted from PBMCs, collected 5 days after the yellow fever booster vaccination. The source is a man between 25 and 39 years old who received the YFV17D yellow fever vaccine.

This clonotype appeared many times. The chain employs TRBV12-3 or TRBV12-4 and TRBJ1-6; no reliable D call. CDR3 length: 14 amino acids. V was trimmed by 2 bases and J by 7 bases, leaving 9 bases between them. CDR3 nucleotide sequence: TGTGCCAGCAGTTTATACGGAGGGAATTCACCCCTCCACTTT. Translating gives CASSLYGGNSPLHF.

Many counts were recorded for this clonotype. This sequence joins TRBV7-9 and TRBJ2-5, with 7 bases that match TRBD1. The germline V gene has CDR1 SEHNR and CDR2 FQNEAQ (reference sequence). The CDR3 runs 14 residues. The V and J ends lost 3 bases and 4 bases, in that order; junction bases with no gene match: 5. The CDR3 is CASSFGQAGETQYF. The CDR3 coding sequence is TGTGCCAGCAGCTTCGGACAGGCGGGAGAGACCCAGTACTTC. The entire variable domain, with the rest obtained from reference TRBV7-9 and TRBJ2-5, is as follows: DTGVSQNPRHKITKRGQNVTFRCDPISEHNRLYWYRQTLGQGPEFLTYFQNEAQLEKSRLLSDRFSAERPKGSFSTLEIQRTEQGDSAMYLCASSFGQAGETQYFGPGTRLLVL.

This clonotype has ten or more counts. V is TRBV12-3 or TRBV12-4 and J is TRBJ1-6, with TRBD1 matching over 7 bases. This CDR3 is 16 amino acids long. Losses at the gene ends were 5 bases for V and 6 bases for J; bases not matched to a gene: 10. The CDR3 DNA follows: TGTGCCAGCAGTCCAGCGACAGGGATGGGTAATTCACCCCTCCACTTT. Its translation is CASSPATGMGNSPLHF.

This clonotype was found many times. The gene calls are TRBV7-2 and TRBJ2-3; TRBD2 agrees at 7 bases. V trimming: 5 bases; J trimming: 11 bases; junction bases outside the gene matches: 7. The germline V gene has CDR1 SGHTA and CDR2 FQGNSA. The CDR3 covers 12 residues. The CDR3 protein is CASSPDGGGQYF. The CDR3 DNA follows: TGTGCCAGCAGCCCCGATGGCGGGGGGCAGTATTTT.

This clonotype was recorded at least ten times. The chain is built from TRBV28 and TRBJ2-3, with 9 bases aligning to TRBD1. J lost 4 bases, V lost 2 bases, and 4 bases had no gene match. Germline V lookup: CDR1 MDHEN, CDR2 SYDVKM. The CDR3 is made up of 15 amino acids. The CDR3 spells CASSLTGQGADTQYF. CDR3 coding DNA: TGTGCCAGCAGTTTAACGGGACAGGGTGCAGATACGCAGTATTTT. Supplemented by reference TRBV28 and TRBJ2-3, the full variable domain reads DVKVTQSSRYLVKRTGEKVFLECVQDMDHENMFWYRQDPGLGLRLIYFSYDVKMKEKGDIPEGYSVSREKKERFSLILESASTNQTSMYLCASSLTGQGADTQYFGPGTRLTVL.

In this sample, this clonotype turned up many times. The chain couples TRBV7-9 to TRBJ1-1; the match to TRBD1 covers 9 bases. Germline CDR1 and CDR2: SEHNR and FQNEAQ (reference sequence). The CDR3 has 15 amino acids. The V gene end was trimmed by 6 bases and the J gene end by 5 bases; junction bases not matched to a gene: 10. Written as DNA, the CDR3 is TGTGCCAGCAGTTCCACAGGGGGCTGGGGGACTGAAGCTTTCTTT. Translated: CASSSTGGWGTEAFF. The full variable domain, completed using reference TRBV7-9 and TRBJ1-1, is DTGVSQNPRHKITKRGQNVTFRCDPISEHNRLYWYRQTLGQGPEFLTYFQNEAQLEKSRLLSDRFSAERPKGSFSTLEIQRTEQGDSAMYLCASSSTGGWGTEAFFGQGTRLTVV.

Ten or more counts support this clonotype. The rearrangement links TRBV2 to TRBJ1-5, with TRBD1 as a possible D gene (6 bases). The V end was cut by 4 bases, the J end by 2 bases, with 12 bases between. This CDR3 has 15 residues. Germline assignment: CDR1 SNHLY and CDR2 FYNNEI. As DNA, the CDR3 is TGTGCCAGCAGTGCACAGGGAGGCGGCAATCAGCCCCAGCATTTT. This translates into CASSAQGGGNQPQHF. The full variable domain, rest sourced from reference TRBV2 and TRBJ1-5, is EPEVTQTPSHQVTQMGQEVILRCVPISNHLYFYWYRQILGQKVEFLVSFYNNEISEKSEIFDDQFSVERPDGSNFTLKIRSTKLEDSAMYFCASSAQGGGNQPQHFGDGTRLSIL.

This clonotype was observed a handful of times. This sequence joins TRBV30 and TRBJ1-1, with D tentatively TRBD1 (6 bases). From germline, CDR1 is GTSNPN and CDR2 SVGIG (reference sequence). CDR3 length equals 15 residues. The ends were cut back, 0 bases at V and 5 bases at J, with 16 bases in the middle. CDR3 amino acids: CAWSVLRGPGTEAFF. CDR3 DNA sequence: TGTGCCTGGAGTGTACTCCGGGGGCCGGGGACTGAAGCTTTCTTT.

This clonotype was recorded many times. The CDR3 DNA follows: TGTGCCAGCAGCTTGGGAATAGCGGGAGCAGATACGCAGTATTTT. Protein sequence: CASSLGIAGADTQYF. The V and J genes are TRBV7-2 and TRBJ2-3; 9 nucleotides align to TRBD2. V lost 3 bases and J lost 4; bases outside the gene matches: 5. The CDR3 extends over 15 amino acids. Germline loops: CDR1 SGHTA, CDR2 FQGNSA.

This clonotype was counted many times. CDR3 protein: CASSPTALTGELFF. CDR3 bases: TGTGCCAGCAGCCCCACGGCACTCACCGGGGAGCTGTTTTTT. V usage is TRBV7-2 and J usage is TRBJ2-2; the D is unclear. Trimming shortened V by 5 bases and J by 4 bases, and 11 bases separated the two germline ends. The CDR3 sequence is 14 residues long. Germline values: CDR1 SGHTA, CDR2 FQGNSA. The variable domain in full, completed from reference TRBV7-2 and TRBJ2-2, reads GAGVSQSPSNKVTEKGKDVELRCDPISGHTALYWYRQSLGQGLEFLIYFQGNSAPDKSGLPSDRFSAERTGGSVSTLTIQRTQQEDSAVYLCASSPTALTGELFFGEGSRLTVL.

This clonotype has at least ten counts. V gene TRBV20-1 combines with J gene TRBJ2-1; D is unclear. The CDR3 runs 16 residues. V lost 0 bases and J lost 2, with 14 bases in between. The germline V gene encodes CDR1 DFQATT and CDR2 SNEGSKA (reference sequence). CDR3 sequence reads: CSARDTIADTYNEQFF. CDR3 nucleotide sequence: TGCAGTGCTAGAGATACGATAGCAGATACCTACAATGAGCAGTTCTTC.